This TCR beta chain was obtained from a study of Ad26.COV2.S vaccination and SARS-CoV-2 variants. Study-wide context: Once or twice, 56 days apart, Ad26.COV2.S was delivered intramuscularly. Overall study results and limits: Following vaccination, spike-specific CD8+ and CD4+ T cell responses reportedly exhibited substantial breadth.

Turning to this clone: Antigen unknown.

Data came from immunoSEQ multiplex PCR; TCRdb stores just in-frame clones and leaves some out. The repertoire holds some 640,000 clones, with around 89% as singletons. Treatment noted: roughly 20 received Ad26.COV2.S at low or high dose, single or two shots; roughly 5 received placebo; per-sample allocation not given. Collection of the samples took place on day 63 after the first injection of vaccine or placebo. The receptor was isolated from a person aged 18 to 59 who received the Ad26.COV2.S COVID-19 vaccine or a placebo. Material: peripheral blood, obtained in a trial of Ad26.COV2.S vaccine versus placebo.

The CDR3 coding sequence is TGCGCCAGCAGCTTGGAAGGCGGAAACTACGAGCAGTACTTC. It translates to CASSLEGGNYEQYF. This chain links TRBV5-1 with TRBJ2-7; D is ambiguous. This CDR3 spans 14 amino acids. V lost 0 bases to trimming and J lost 3 bases, with 10 bases between them. The germline gives CDR1 SGHRS, CDR2 YFSETQ.